The T cell receptor beta chain under discussion was sequenced for a study of patients and donors after allogeneic stem cell transplantation. Each CDR3 protein gets one entry after TCRdb re-called the RT-PCR reads with MiXCR. The sample carries about a million distinct CDR3 sequences, 15% to 20% recorded once. This clonotype occurred many times. The sample was blood, either unsorted or a sorted T cell fraction (not recorded which). The clonotype comes from a human donor who was either an allogeneic HSCT recipient or a stem cell or donor lymphocyte infusion donor (not recorded which). It is not recorded whose cells these are; they may come from a transplant donor.

The CDR3 DNA sequence: TGTGCCAGCAGTTTTTTGACCCCTGACACTCATAACACTGAAGCTTTCTTT. This gives the protein CASSFLTPDTHNTEAFF. The chain uses TRBV12-3 or TRBV12-4 and TRBJ1-1; D remains ambiguous. Trimming removed 3 bases at V and 2 bases at J, with 19 bases between. The CDR3 runs 17 residues.